Listed here are 8 T cell receptor beta chains from one sample, sequenced in a study of graft-versus-host responses after intestinal transplantation. The method was immunoSEQ multiplex PCR; TCRdb's version includes in-frame clones alone and lacks a portion of them. Seen here are 50,000 to 75,000 clones, 89% observed once, and the top ten hold over 1.5%. The starting material, graft tissue, was processed to release intraepithelial and lamina propria lymphocytes. The specimen comprised ileum tissue, sampled 357 days after transplant. These receptors all stem from a human patient who received an intestinal transplant, so some T cells may come from the graft donor.

This chain connects TRBV4-1 to TRBJ2-1; 11 nucleotides match TRBD2. This CDR3 spans 16 amino acids. Per the germline V gene, CDR1 is MGHRA and CDR2 is YSYEKL. V shed 1 base and J 7 bases; nucleotides not matched to a gene: 6. In DNA, the CDR3 is TGCGCCAGCAGCCAAGTCGGACTAGCGGGCCCGAATGAGCAGTTCTTC. As protein: CASSQVGLAGPNEQFF.

V is TRBV11-1 and J is TRBJ2-2, with D unclear. Trimming shortened V by 5 bases and J by 3 bases, and 13 bases separated the two germline ends. Germline V gives CDR1 SGHAT, CDR2 FQDESV (reference sequence). This CDR3 is built from 15 residues. The CDR3 coding sequence is TGTGCCAGCAGCCCCCTGAGCAGACACACCGGGGAGCTGTTTTTT. This encodes CASSPLSRHTGELFF.

This clone was observed a few times. The sample contains more than one DNA sequence encoding this CDR3. The rearrangement links TRBV9 to TRBJ2-7; 9 bases map to TRBD1. The CDR3 is made up of 14 amino acids. The germline V gene has CDR1 SGDLS and CDR2 YYNGEE. J was trimmed by 2 bases and V by 0 bases; bases with no gene match: 0. CDR3 sequence: CASSVGQGAYEQYF. CDR3 nucleotides: TGTGCCAGCAGCGTAGGACAGGGGGCCTACGAGCAGTACTTC.

V gene TRBV5-1 combines with J gene TRBJ2-3; 7 bases map to TRBD1. The CDR3 is 14 amino acids. The germline CDR1 and CDR2 sequences are SGHRS and YFSETQ. With 4 bases clipped from V and 4 bases from J, the junction kept 6 bases outside the gene matches. This CDR3 is CASSLPDRADTQYF. The CDR3 DNA reads TGCGCCAGCAGCCTACCAGACAGGGCAGATACGCAGTATTTT.

Only one count was recorded for this clone. The rearrangement uses TRBV5-4 and TRBJ1-2; D might be TRBD1 (6 bases). Per the germline V gene, CDR1 is SGHNT and CDR2 is YYREEE (reference sequence). V lost 0 bases, J lost 3 bases, and 21 bases lay in between. CDR3 length equals 18 residues. The CDR3 DNA sequence: TGTGCCAGCAGCTTGGCCATCGCAGGGGAACCTTCTCACTATGGCTACACCTTC. This codes for CASSLAIAGEPSHYGYTF.

This clone was seen once. The rearrangement uses TRBV7-9 and TRBJ1-5; D ambiguous. The germline V gene encodes CDR1 SEHNR and CDR2 FQNEAQ (reference sequence). The length of the CDR3 is 14 residues. Trimming cost V 1 base and J 4 bases, with 8 bases left between them. For the CDR3, the DNA is TGTGCCAGCAGCTTAGGAGGCATTAATCAGCCCCAGCATTTT. This codes for CASSLGGINQPQHF. Supplemented by reference TRBV7-9 and TRBJ1-5, the full variable domain reads DTGVSQNPRHKITKRGQNVTFRCDPISEHNRLYWYRQTLGQGPEFLTYFQNEAQLEKSRLLSDRFSAERPKGSFSTLEIQRTEQGDSAMYLCASSLGGINQPQHFGDGTRLSIL.

The chain is built from TRBV19 and TRBJ2-2; tentatively, D is TRBD1 or TRBD2 (5 bases each). The germline gives CDR1 LNHDA, CDR2 SQIVND (reference sequence). The CDR3 covers 16 residues. V was pared by 7 bases and J by 4 bases, with 19 bases between. The CDR3 loop is CASTLSGAAATGELFF. The CDR3 region has the DNA TGTGCCAGTACCCTTTCCGGGGCCGCGGCCACCGGGGAGCTGTTTTTT. Full variable domain (outside the CDR3, taken from reference TRBV19 and TRBJ2-2): DGGITQSPKYLFRKEGQNVTLSCEQNLNHDAMYWYRQDPGQGLRLIYYSQIVNDFQKGDIAEGYSVSREKKESFPLTVTSAQKNPTAFYLCASTLSGAAATGELFFGEGSRLTVL.

The chain carries TRBV6-1 and TRBJ2-7; 10 bases are shared with TRBD2. The CDR3 contains 15 residues. CDR1 is MNHNS and CDR2 is SASEGT in the germline V gene. The V gene end was trimmed by 4 bases and the J gene end by 3 bases; junction bases not matched to a gene: 6. CDR3 sequence reads: CASSVMPSGSYEQYF. DNA for the CDR3: TGTGCCAGCAGTGTAATGCCTAGCGGGAGCTACGAGCAGTACTTC.